One and the same sample provided the 25 T cell receptor beta chains below, sequenced in a study of blood T cell repertoires in COVID-19. Produced via immunoSEQ multiplex PCR; TCRdb's table is partial and in-frame only. The table includes 25,000 to 35,000 clones, around 89% detected once. Sequenced sample: peripheral blood. The receptors stem from a man aged 55 to 70 with active COVID-19.

The chain has TRBV6-2 or TRBV6-3 and TRBJ2-4, with TRBD2 as a possible D gene (5 bases). Germline assignment: CDR1 MNHEY and CDR2 SVGEGT. The CDR3 has 14 amino acids. V was cut by 6 bases and J by 1 base, with 10 bases left in between. CDR3 coding DNA: TGTGCCAGCAGCACCTCGGGGGCCAAAAACATTCAGTACTTC. Protein sequence: CASSTSGAKNIQYF.

This clone was detected only once. This chain's CDR3 is CASSFSREMGTIYF. CDR3 bases: TGTGCCAGCAGTTTTTCAAGGGAGATGGGCACCATATATTTT. The chain combines TRBV28 with TRBJ1-3; D is unresolved. CDR1 and CDR2 from the germline V gene are MDHEN and SYDVKM. The CDR3 runs to 14 residues. The V end was cut by 3 bases, the J end by 9 bases, with 15 bases between. Together with reference TRBV28 and TRBJ1-3, the CDR3 gives the full variable domain: DVKVTQSSRYLVKRTGEKVFLECVQDMDHENMFWYRQDPGLGLRLIYFSYDVKMKEKGDIPEGYSVSREKKERFSLILESASTNQTSMYLCASSFSREMGTIYFGEGSWLTVV.

The V call is TRBV9, the J call TRBJ2-1; TRBD2 is a possible D gene (6 bases). This CDR3 is built from 16 residues. Deletions cut 4 bases from V and 7 bases from J, with 21 bases between. Looked up from germline, CDR1 is SGDLS and CDR2 is YYNGEE. CDR3 region: CASSYLRRGGVNEQFF. CDR3 in DNA: TGTGCCAGCAGCTACCTAAGGAGGGGCGGAGTAAATGAGCAGTTCTTC.

The chain has TRBV28 and TRBJ1-1; perhaps TRBD1 as D (5 bases). The CDR3 covers 13 residues. Germline loops: CDR1 MDHEN, CDR2 SYDVKM. V shed 5 bases and J shed 3 bases, with 10 bases lying between them. The CDR3 loop reads CASSARGYTEAFF. CDR3 coding DNA: TGTGCCAGCAGTGCCCGGGGGTACACTGAAGCTTTCTTT.

The rearrangement links TRBV28 to TRBJ2-2, with 8 nucleotides matching TRBD1. CDR1 and CDR2 from the germline V gene are MDHEN and SYDVKM. The CDR3 runs to 16 residues. V shed 6 bases and J 1 base; nucleotides not matched to a gene: 7. CDR3 sequence reads: CASSKMTGENTGELFF. The CDR3 DNA reads as TGTGCCAGCAGCAAGATGACAGGGGAGAACACCGGGGAGCTGTTTTTT.

This clone was detected once. The chain employs TRBV5-4 and TRBJ2-7; perhaps TRBD1 as D (7 bases). The V end lost 2 bases, the J end lost 7 bases, and 19 bases lay between the germline ends. CDR3 length: 15 residues. Germline V gives CDR1 SGHNT, CDR2 YYREEE (reference sequence). The CDR3 is CASSFRQGGPLEQYF. The CDR3 DNA is TGTGCCAGCAGCTTCAGGCAGGGGGGCCCCTTGGAGCAGTACTTC.

This clone was recorded only once. This rearrangement joins TRBV4-3 to TRBJ2-3, with TRBD2 matching over 8 bases. The ends lost 1 base at V and 2 bases at J; junction bases unmatched: 8. This CDR3 region has 17 residues. The germline CDR1 and CDR2 sequences are LGHNA and YSLEER. In DNA, the CDR3 is TGCGCCAGCAGCCAAGTAGGCCTAGCGGGCCCCACAGATACGCAGTATTTT. Its translation: CASSQVGLAGPTDTQYF.

The chain uses TRBV19 and TRBJ1-5, with 8 positions matching TRBD1. The CDR3 spans 14 residues. J gave up 3 bases and V 6 bases, and 4 bases lay outside the gene matches. From germline, CDR1 is LNHDA and CDR2 SQIVND (reference sequence). CDR3 in amino acids: CASSPTGDNQPQHF. The CDR3 coding sequence is TGTGCCAGTAGCCCGACAGGGGACAATCAGCCCCAGCATTTT.

This clone showed up just a few times. The chain recombines TRBV4-2 with TRBJ2-1, with a tentative D call TRBD2 (6 bases). Germline lookup yields CDR1 LGHNA and CDR2 YNFKEQ. V shed 7 bases and J shed 8 bases, with 9 bases lying between them. CDR3 length equals 11 residues. The CDR3, as DNA: TGTGCCAGCAAACGGGGGTATGAGCAGTTCTTC. Its translation is CASKRGYEQFF.

The chain joins TRBV24-1 to TRBJ2-2, with 8 bases fitting TRBD1. This CDR3 has 14 residues. V trimming: 8 bases; J trimming: 4 bases; junction bases outside the gene matches: 5. CDR1 and CDR2 (germline): KGHDR, SFDVKD. The CDR3 region has the DNA TGTGCCACCACCACAACAGGGGGCACCGGGGAGCTGTTTTTT. It translates to CATTTTGGTGELFF.

This rearrangement joins TRBV2 to TRBJ1-4; 7 bases agree with TRBD1. CDR3 length: 13 amino acids. V gave up 8 bases and J gave up 6 bases; unmatched junction bases: 6. Germline V gene data show CDR1 as SNHLY and CDR2 as FYNNEI. The CDR3 DNA reads as TGTGCCAGCGAGGATGGGACAGATGAAAAACTGTTTTTT. Residues: CASEDGTDEKLFF.

V is TRBV14 and J is TRBJ2-7; D remains unclear. V shed 1 base and J shed 5 bases, with 21 bases lying between them. Per germline, CDR1 SGHDN and CDR2 FVKESK. The CDR3 length is 17 residues. CDR3 DNA sequence: TGTGCCAGCAGCCAAGGATGGTTGAGAGGCCTTTGGGACGAGCAGTACTTC. Its translation: CASSQGWLRGLWDEQYF.

This chain joins TRBV19 and TRBJ1-2, with 9 bases fitting TRBD1. Germline-derived CDR1 and CDR2 are LNHDA and SQIVND (reference sequence). Germline trimming cut 8 bases from V and 1 base from J; bases unmatched to any gene: 11. CDR3 length: 16 amino acids. The CDR3 DNA sequence: TGTGCCAGTGGCCGGAGGACAGGGGCCGATAACTATGGCTACACCTTC. Translating it yields CASGRRTGADNYGYTF.

The chain links TRBV11-3 to TRBJ2-7; D might be TRBD2 (5 bases). The CDR3 covers 16 residues. The V end was cut by 1 base, the J end by 1 base, with 14 bases between. From germline, CDR1 is SGHNT and CDR2 YENEEA. The CDR3 loop is CASSLGTRYGSYEQYF. The CDR3 nucleotides read TGTGCCAGCAGCTTAGGCACTAGGTATGGTTCCTACGAGCAGTACTTC.

V usage is TRBV5-1 and J usage is TRBJ2-2; 8 bases line up with TRBD1. This CDR3 has 17 amino acids. CDR1 SGHRS and CDR2 YFSETQ come from the germline V gene. Trimming removed 4 bases from V and 0 bases from J; junction bases left unmatched: 8. CDR3 sequence reads: CASSDHTGGTNTGELFF. Written as DNA, the CDR3 is TGCGCCAGCAGCGACCATACAGGGGGAACGAACACCGGGGAGCTGTTTTTT.

The genes are TRBV7-9 and TRBJ1-1, with TRBD1 matching over 11 bases. This CDR3 is built from 16 residues. Germline V CDR1 and CDR2: SEHNR, FQNEAQ (reference sequence). V dropped 5 bases and J dropped 6; count of bases not matched to a gene: 11. CDR3 DNA sequence: TGTGCCAGCAGCCCGATAAGGACAGGGGGCGACGCTGAAGCTTTCTTT. Translation gives CASSPIRTGGDAEAFF.

V is TRBV27 and J is TRBJ1-1; D remains unclear. The CDR3 has 12 residues. CDR1 MNHEY and CDR2 SMNVEV come from the germline V gene (reference sequence). The V end was cut by 6 bases, the J end by 5 bases, with 10 bases between. As DNA, the CDR3 is TGTGCCAGCAGGAGACTTGGGACTGAAGCTTTCTTT. Amino acids: CASRRLGTEAFF.

The rearrangement uses TRBV12-3 or TRBV12-4 and TRBJ2-7, with D perhaps matching TRBD1 (5 bases). Deletions cut 4 bases from V and 3 bases from J, with 10 bases between. This CDR3 is built from 13 residues. CDR3: CASSWGRNYEQYF. The CDR3 DNA follows: TGTGCCAGCAGTTGGGGCCGGAACTACGAGCAGTACTTC.

V usage is TRBV10-3 and J usage is TRBJ2-7; a weak D match, TRBD2 (5 bases). Trimming removed 5 bases from V and 0 bases from J, with 17 bases in between. CDR3 size: 16 residues. Germline CDR1 ENHRY, CDR2 SYGVKD. CDR3 sequence reads: CAISQMDFPSSYEQYF. The CDR3 DNA follows: TGTGCCATCAGTCAAATGGACTTTCCGAGCTCCTACGAGCAGTACTTC.

The chain employs TRBV5-4 and TRBJ1-5; TRBD1 is a possible D gene (5 bases). V lost 4 bases to trimming and J lost 2 bases, with 16 bases between them. The CDR3 totals 16 residues. Germline-derived CDR1 and CDR2 are SGHNT and YYREEE (reference sequence). The CDR3 spells CASSPNRRPGNQPQHF. DNA of the CDR3: TGTGCCAGCAGCCCTAACAGGCGACCGGGCAATCAGCCCCAGCATTTT.

CDR3 region: CASSEGGLYTQYF. The CDR3 nucleotides read TGTGCCAGCAGTGAAGGGGGCCTGTATACGCAGTATTTT. This sequence joins TRBV6-1 and TRBJ2-3, with D possibly matching TRBD1 (5 bases). The ends were cut back, 1 base at V and 7 bases at J, with 9 bases in the middle. Germline lookup yields CDR1 MNHNS and CDR2 SASEGT. The CDR3 contains 13 residues.

The chain combines TRBV20-1 with TRBJ1-1, with D hard to call. The CDR3 loop spans 11 amino acids. Looked up from germline, CDR1 is DFQATT and CDR2 is SNEGSKA (reference sequence). V was trimmed by 6 bases and J by 6 bases, leaving 11 bases between them. CDR3 in DNA: TGCAGTGCCAAATCGGGTGCTGAAGCTTTCTTT. As protein: CSAKSGAEAFF.

This rearrangement joins TRBV27 to TRBJ1-1; TRBD1 might be the D (5 bases). CDR1 is MNHEY and CDR2 is SMNVEV in the germline V gene (reference sequence). This CDR3 comprises 17 residues. Trimming removed 3 bases at V and 2 bases at J, with 19 bases between. CDR3 loop: CASSFWGRTQFNTEAFF. CDR3 in DNA: TGTGCCAGCAGTTTCTGGGGCAGGACCCAATTCAACACTGAAGCTTTCTTT.

The rearrangement links TRBV12-3 or TRBV12-4 to TRBJ2-3; D unresolved. The CDR3 runs to 13 residues. V gave up 5 bases and J gave up 0 bases, with 6 bases separating them. Here the CDR3 DNA reads TGTGCCAGCAGTCCCCCTAGCACAGATACGCAGTATTTT. Protein sequence: CASSPPSTDTQYF.

V usage is TRBV5-1 and J usage is TRBJ2-7, with 8 bases fitting TRBD2. The trim removed 1 base at V and 4 bases at J, leaving 4 bases unmatched. CDR1 and CDR2 from the germline V gene are SGHRS and YFSETQ. The CDR3 sequence is 14 residues long. The CDR3 sequence: CASSLSGGEYEQYF. CDR3 nucleotide sequence: TGCGCCAGCAGCTTGTCCGGGGGGGAGTACGAGCAGTACTTC.